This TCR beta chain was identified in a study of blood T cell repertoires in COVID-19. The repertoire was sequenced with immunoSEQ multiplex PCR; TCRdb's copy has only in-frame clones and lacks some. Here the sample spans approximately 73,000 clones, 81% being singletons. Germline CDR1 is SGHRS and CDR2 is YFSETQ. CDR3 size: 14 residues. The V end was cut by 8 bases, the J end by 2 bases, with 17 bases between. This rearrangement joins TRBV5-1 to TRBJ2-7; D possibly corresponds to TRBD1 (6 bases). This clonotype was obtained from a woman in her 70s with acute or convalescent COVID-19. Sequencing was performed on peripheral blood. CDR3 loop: CASKSQGNTYEQYF. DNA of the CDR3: TGCGCCAGTAAAAGTCAGGGGAATACCTACGAGCAGTACTTC.